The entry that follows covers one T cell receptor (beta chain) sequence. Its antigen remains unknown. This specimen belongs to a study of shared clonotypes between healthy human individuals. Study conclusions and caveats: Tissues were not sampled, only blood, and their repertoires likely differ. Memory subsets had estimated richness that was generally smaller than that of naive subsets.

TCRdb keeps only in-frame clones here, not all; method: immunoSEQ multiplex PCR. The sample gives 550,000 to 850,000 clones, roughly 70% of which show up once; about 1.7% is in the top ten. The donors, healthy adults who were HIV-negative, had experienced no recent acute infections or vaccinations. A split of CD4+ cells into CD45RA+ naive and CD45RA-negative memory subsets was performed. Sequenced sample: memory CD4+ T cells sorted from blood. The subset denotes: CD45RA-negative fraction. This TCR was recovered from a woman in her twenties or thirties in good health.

The chain's CDR3 is CASSSSTSTGELFF. The DNA for the CDR3 is TGTGCCAGTAGTTCCTCCACTAGCACCGGGGAGCTGTTTTTT. The chain couples TRBV19 to TRBJ2-2; D possibly corresponds to TRBD2 (5 bases). V lost 5 bases and J lost 4, with 11 bases in between. This CDR3 has 14 amino acids. Germline assignment: CDR1 LNHDA and CDR2 SQIVND (reference sequence).